These T cell receptor beta chains were read from a single sample in a study of PD-1 blockade in classical Hodgkin lymphoma. Clones were sequenced by immunoSEQ multiplex PCR, and TCRdb holds only the in-frame ones, with some missing. The data show more than 12,000 clones, with roughly nine tenths seen just once and 4.5% to 7.5% held by the top ten. The specimen was CD8+ T cells from blood. These TCRs come from a human donor with classical Hodgkin lymphoma. The CDR3 runs from the conserved cysteine through the conserved F or W. D genes are given only for firm matches. For some rows the clone size is stated as once, few or many, or as a class when expanded; others skip it.

V gene,J gene,D gene,clone size,CDR3 protein,CDR3 DNA
TRBV27,TRBJ2-3,.,.,CASSFGAKDTQYF,TGTGCCAGCAGTTTCGGAGCGAAGGATACGCAGTATTTT
TRBV7-9,TRBJ2-5,.,.,CASSSDGMQETQYF,TGTGCCAGCAGCTCGGACGGGATGCAAGAGACCCAGTACTTC
TRBV28,TRBJ1-5,TRBD1,.,CASSYLVTGGFQPQHF,TGTGCCAGCAGCTACCTGGTGACAGGGGGGTTTCAGCCCCAGCATTTT
TRBV4-2,TRBJ1-2,.,.,CASTLGEGYTF,TGTGCCAGCACCTTGGGAGAGGGCTACACCTTC
TRBV4-1,TRBJ2-7,.,.,CASSVPDGGGQYEQYF,TGCGCCAGCAGCGTCCCGGACGGAGGGGGCCAGTACGAGCAGTACTTC
TRBV5-1,TRBJ2-5,TRBD2,.,CASSLGLAGQETQYF,TGCGCCAGCAGCTTGGGGCTAGCGGGACAAGAGACCCAGTACTTC
TRBV7-9,TRBJ1-2,.,.,CASSAYYGYTF,TGTGCCAGCAGCGCCTACTATGGCTACACCTTC
TRBV29-1,TRBJ2-1,TRBD2,once,CSPLTSDNEQFF,TGCAGCCCTTTGACTAGCGACAATGAGCAGTTCTTC
TRBV4-1,TRBJ2-1,TRBD2,.,CASSSQGAGGPGGSYNEQFF,TGCGCCAGCAGCTCCCAGGGAGCGGGAGGGCCCGGGGGCTCCTACAATGAGCAGTTCTTC
TRBV7-4,TRBJ1-3,.,.,CASSLAQGFSGNTIYF,TGTGCCAGCAGCTTAGCCCAGGGGTTCTCTGGAAACACCATATATTTT
TRBV5-6,TRBJ1-1,.,.,CASSLNVGDTTNTEAFF,TGTGCCAGCAGCTTGAATGTGGGGGACACGACGAACACTGAAGCTTTCTTT